The T cell receptor (beta chain) described here comes from a study of identical twins. V was pared by 0 bases and J by 3 bases, with 11 bases of the junction left unmatched. The CDR3 runs 17 residues. The germline V gene has CDR1 PRHDT and CDR2 FYEKMQ (reference sequence). TCRdb used MiXCR to reprocess the 5' RACE reads, holding one entry per CDR3 protein. Counted here are some 270,000 distinct CDR3 sequences, about 9% occurring once; the ten biggest clones make up 3% to 3.5%. These same records also appear under a second study, on yellow fever vaccine responses in identical twins. That investigation notes: In identical twins, vaccine T cell responses appeared partly shared and partly individual.

The sequence came from a woman aged 18 to 35 in good health. The V and J genes are TRBV13 and TRBJ2-7; 7 bases are shared with TRBD2. Sequencing was done on a sample of CD8+ T cells sorted from blood. CDR3 loop: CASSLGAWGTTDYEQYF. CDR3 DNA: TGTGCCAGCAGCTTAGGGGCGTGGGGGACTACAGACTACGAGCAGTACTTC.